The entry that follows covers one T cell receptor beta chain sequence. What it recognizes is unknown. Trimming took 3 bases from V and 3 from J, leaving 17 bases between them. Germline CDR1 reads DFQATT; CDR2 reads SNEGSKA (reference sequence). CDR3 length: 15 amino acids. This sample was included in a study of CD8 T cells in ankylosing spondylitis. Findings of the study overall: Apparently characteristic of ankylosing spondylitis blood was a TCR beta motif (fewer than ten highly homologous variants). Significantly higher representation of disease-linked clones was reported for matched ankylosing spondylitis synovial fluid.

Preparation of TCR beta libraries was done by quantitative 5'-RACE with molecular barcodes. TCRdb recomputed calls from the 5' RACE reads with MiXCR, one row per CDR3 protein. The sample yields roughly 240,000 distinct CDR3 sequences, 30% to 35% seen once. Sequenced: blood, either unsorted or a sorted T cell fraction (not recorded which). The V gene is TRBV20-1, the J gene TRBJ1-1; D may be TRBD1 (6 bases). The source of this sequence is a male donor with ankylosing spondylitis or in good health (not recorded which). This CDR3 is CSASWGGVGDTEAFF. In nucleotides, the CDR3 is TGCAGTGCTAGTTGGGGGGGCGTAGGGGACACTGAAGCTTTCTTT.